This paragraph reports one T cell receptor (beta chain). This clonotype appeared many times. Its antigen remains undetermined. Base quality data are lacking; no much larger clone is found one base away. The entry originates in a study of Graves' ophthalmopathy and Graves' hyperthyroidism listed by TCRdb under 2018. Regarding the complete study: Peripheral blood was collected before any treatment was given, at the time of initial diagnosis. Once sampling was done, hyperthyroidism patients were given methimazole at a starting dose of 30 mg daily, while ophthalmopathy patients were given high-dose intravenous methylprednisolone. In total, approximately 130 blood samples were TCR-sequenced: 40 to 45 ophthalmopathy, under 85 hyperthyroidism and some 17 hyperthyroidism-to-ophthalmopathy patients. To explore V-J signatures distinguishing ophthalmopathy from hyperthyroidism, a discovery set of 100 patients (roughly 45 ophthalmopathy, roughly 56 stable hyperthyroidism) was enrolled. TCR beta repertoire signatures were used to distinguish Graves' ophthalmopathy from Graves' hyperthyroidism and to predict progression to ophthalmopathy. In six hyperthyroidism patients, the T-cell repertoire of thyroid tissue was compared with the T-cell repertoire of blood. For training and testing, the 100 patients in the discovery cohort were randomly divided in a 7:3 ratio. The independent validation cohort included about 20 hyperthyroidism patients plus 17 patients who later progressed from hyperthyroidism to ophthalmopathy.

TCR beta CDR3 regions were amplified from RNA transcripts for repertoire sequencing. HTBI primers and the Qiagen OneStep RT-PCR kit were used in a first-round RT-PCR, which was followed by a second-round multiplex PCR, size selection and purification. The libraries underwent paired-end sequencing with 100 bp reads on an Illumina HiSeq2000. Concerning the study's data processing: SOAPnuke was used to process the reads, removing any read that contained adapters or uncalled bases, had a mean Phred below 15, or lacked an exact match to the constant primer or identifier. COPE v1.2.5 was used to merge high-quality paired reads. Each unique nucleotide sequence was defined as a clonotype, and clonotypes were aligned to IMGT TRB V, D and J references with MiTCR v1.1. The analysis was limited to V-J combinations with a frequency above 0.0001, which together covered approximately 99% of the repertoires. For each V-J combination, a TCR clonal expansion and chaos score was defined as F50 clonal expansion divided by the chaos observed in the TCRdist matrix. Welch's t-statistics and random forest were used to narrow the features down to around twelve V-J combinations, which were then fed into a naive Bayes classifier. The Morisita-Horn index was used to measure how similar the thyroid and blood repertoires were. TCRdb cleaned the public reads at Q25 with fastp, built clones with MiXCR and kept in-frame beta chains. Rows matching on CDR3 protein sequence are summarized as one entry with the most common DNA and genes. Here the V and J calls rest on TCRdb's processing, not on the authors' analysis. The sample has about 620,000 distinct CDR3 sequences on record, 20% to 25% of them singletons. Of the sample, approximately 6.9% falls within the top ten clones.

Trimming costs V 6 bases and J 0 bases, and their ends lie 9 bases apart. The CDR3 numbers 14 residues from cysteine through phenylalanine. Here the CDR3 DNA is all that survives: 42 bases in frame from base 1. A patient counted as having stable hyperthyroidism if there was no progression to ophthalmopathy within 18 months of follow-up. Hyperthyroidism patients were newly diagnosed, were aged 18 to 65 years, and had a disease duration under 2 months. Anyone with other autoimmune diseases, uncontrolled infections, pregnancy or lactation was excluded from the study. Clinical symptoms, serum thyroxine, TRAb, thyroid ultrasound and orbital computed tomography formed the basis of the diagnosis. Using Ficoll-Paque density gradient centrifugation, PBMCs were isolated from about 9.2 ml of fresh peripheral blood. Total RNA was extracted using Trizol reagent, and RNA quality was checked on an Agilent 2100 Bioanalyzer.

What the authors observed across the whole study: Sample size was not predetermined statistically, and investigators were not blinded to group allocation. In validation, the model predicted ophthalmopathy progression with over 60% sensitivity and roughly 72% specificity; roughly eleven predicted patients were CT-confirmed with GO in a median of around 6 months. Most expanded thyroid clonotypes with a frequency above 0.001 also appeared in blood, which suggests that blood repertoires may reflect the immune response in the thyroid. The 13-signature model separated ophthalmopathy from stable hyperthyroidism with around 90% sensitivity and just under 84% specificity in cross-validation, and 80%/75% in the test set.

The sample consisted of peripheral blood. The chain uses TRBV12-3 or TRBV12-4 and TRBJ1-5; the D gene identity is not certain. This TCR was sampled from a woman aged 18-29 years with stable Graves' hyperthyroidism. Some clones in this sample may be carry-over from other donors' samples. Donor details come from another sample of the same person, matched by shared clones. The CDR3 reads CASSKRDSNQPQHF. The sequence in DNA is TGTGCCAGCAGCAAAAGGGATAGCAATCAGCCCCAGCATTTT.